The text below deals with one T cell receptor (beta chain). Per the original data handling: Using reference gene primer amplification, nucleated cell counts were estimated. Assay: immunoSEQ multiplex PCR; the TCRdb copy retains only in-frame clones and omits some. The DNA was the basis for D and trimming; V, J and clone size are from that table. This table holds approximately 270,000 clones, about 85% found once. This entry is derived from a study of blood T cell repertoires in COVID-19. Study-wide background: Sites in the United States, Italy and Spain provided acute and convalescent COVID-19 samples. Sample material is recorded as cDNA or gDNA derived from T cells, B-cell-depleted T cells, or PBMCs.

After removal of 4 bases from V and 4 bases from J, the junction contained 19 bases not matched to a gene. Germline CDR1 MDHEN, CDR2 SYDVKM. The CDR3 has 19 residues. The chain links TRBV28 to TRBJ1-3, with 7 bases that match TRBD1. Sequenced input: peripheral blood. The receptor was derived from a human donor with COVID-19, enrolled during active disease. The donor label of this sample is uncertain. In nucleotides, the CDR3 is TGTGCCAGCAGTTCCCCCTCCCGCGTCAGGGGGAGTAAAGGAAACACCATATATTTT. It yields the protein CASSSPSRVRGSKGNTIYF.